Listed below are T cell receptor beta chains from one sample, sequenced in a study of beta chain features in type 1 diabetes. Method: immunoSEQ multiplex PCR; TCRdb's copy keeps in-frame clones and lacks some. The profile shows 95,000 to 150,000 clones, approximately 15% of them singletons. Specimen: central memory CD4+ T cells from blood. The source of these receptors is a man younger than 30 with type 1 diabetes. CDR3s include the opening cysteine and the closing phenylalanine or tryptophan. The D gene is left open where the match is weak. A clone size is listed for some rows: how often the clone was seen (once, few, many), or a class if it is expanded.

V gene	J gene	D gene	clone size	CDR3 DNA	CDR3 protein
TRBV18	TRBJ2-7	TRBD1	NA	TGTGCCAGCTCACCATGGGACAGGGGGCTCGAGCAGTACTTC	CASSPWDRGLEQYF
TRBV11-2	TRBJ2-7	NA	few	TGTGCCAGCAGCTTATCAGACGGATTTCTACCCTACGAGCAGTACTTC	CASSLSDGFLPYEQYF
TRBV7-2	TRBJ2-1	NA	NA	TGTGCCAGCAGCTTATTATTAGGGGGCAGCGGGAGAAACTACAATGAGCAGTTCTTC	CASSLLLGGSGRNYNEQFF
TRBV7-9	TRBJ2-7	NA	once	TGTGCCAGCAACACACCTGGAGGGCAGAGCTACGAGCAGTACTTC	CASNTPGGQSYEQYF
TRBV30	TRBJ2-1	TRBD2	NA	TGTGCCTGGAGTGTTAAGTGGGGTAGCGGGAGCTCCTACAATGAGCAGTTCTTC	CAWSVKWGSGSSYNEQFF
TRBV6-6	TRBJ1-2	NA	many	TGTGCCAGCACTCAGGGTGACTATGGCTACACCTTC	CASTQGDYGYTF
TRBV30	TRBJ1-4	NA	NA	TGTGCCTGGAGCCCTGGAGGGGCAGGAGAAAAACTGTTTTTT	CAWSPGGAGEKLFF
TRBV9	TRBJ1-1	NA	NA	TGTGCCAGCAGCTTCCAAGTGGGGGACACTGAAGCTTTCTTT	CASSFQVGDTEAFF
TRBV29-1	TRBJ2-1	NA	NA	TGCAGCGTTGAAGGCAGCAATGAGCAGTTCTTC	CSVEGSNEQFF
TRBV28	TRBJ2-6	NA	NA	TGTGCCAGCAGTTTACCTAGCTCTGGGGCCAACGTCCTGACTTTC	CASSLPSSGANVLTF
TRBV10-2	TRBJ2-1	TRBD2	many	TGCGCCAGCAGACTAGCGGGGGACCCGAGCTCCTACAATGAGCAGTTCTTC	CASRLAGDPSSYNEQFF
TRBV4-2	TRBJ1-6	NA	few	TGTGCCAGCAGCCGGACTGGGACGGAAGATAATTCACCCCTCCACTTT	CASSRTGTEDNSPLHF
TRBV11-3	TRBJ2-7	TRBD2	few	TGTGCCAGCAGCTTAGAACTAGCGGGAGGTACCGAGCAGTACTTC	CASSLELAGGTEQYF
TRBV15	TRBJ2-2	TRBD1	NA	TGTGCCACCAGCAGAGATGGGACAGGGAACACCGGGGAGCTGTTTTTT	CATSRDGTGNTGELFF
TRBV2	TRBJ2-1	NA	NA	TGTGCCAGTACTAGCAGGGGTGAGGAGCAGTTCTTC	CASTSRGEEQFF
TRBV4-2	TRBJ2-7	NA	NA	TGTGCCAGCAGCCAAGATTGGGGTCGGACCTACGAGCAGTACTTC	CASSQDWGRTYEQYF
TRBV13	TRBJ2-3	TRBD1	NA	TGTGCCAGCAGCTTAGTTACAGGGGGGCGAGATACGCAGTATTTT	CASSLVTGGRDTQYF
TRBV11-2	TRBJ2-7	TRBD2	many	TGTGCCAGCAGATCAAGCGGGGGCGGGTACGAGCAGTACTTC	CASRSSGGGYEQYF
TRBV4-3	TRBJ2-6	NA	many	TGCGCCAGCAGCCAAGTTAAGGAATCTGGGGCCAACGTCCTGACTTTC	CASSQVKESGANVLTF
TRBV29-1	TRBJ2-5	NA	NA	TGCAGCGTTGAAGATTTTGTCCAAGAGACCCAGTACTTC	CSVEDFVQETQYF
TRBV18	TRBJ1-5	TRBD1	NA	TGTGCCAGCTCACCACCCCCGGGACAGGGTCAGCCCCAGCATTTT	CASSPPPGQGQPQHF
TRBV30	TRBJ1-5	NA	few	TGTGCCTGGAGTGGACAGGGCAATCAGCCCCAGCATTTT	CAWSGQGNQPQHF
TRBV7-3	TRBJ2-7	NA	NA	TGTGCCAGCAGCTTGGGGGGCTCCGAGCAGTACTTC	CASSLGGSEQYF
TRBV6-4	TRBJ2-7	NA	few	TGTGCCAGCCCCGCACGCCCAGGGGCCACCTACGAGCAGTACTTC	CASPARPGATYEQYF
TRBV7-6	TRBJ1-2	TRBD1	few	TGTGCCAGCAGCTTCGGACAGGGAGGATATGGCTACACCTTC	CASSFGQGGYGYTF
TRBV27	TRBJ2-7	NA	NA	TGTGCCAGCAGCTCGAATCAGGGAGGCGAGCAGTACTTC	CASSSNQGGEQYF
TRBV29-1	TRBJ2-2	TRBD2	many	TGCAGCGTTTCGGGAGGTGCGGACACCGGGGAGCTGTTTTTT	CSVSGGADTGELFF